This T cell receptor beta chain emerged from a study of T cell repertoires in cytomegalovirus infection. Study in general: Matching HLA type, along with CMV infection, was indicated by public TCR beta signatures. The study's findings and limits: Dominating the ex vivo response were TCR beta clonotypes that were CMV-specific and HLA-C-restricted. Summed frequency of shared TCR beta families picked out CMV carriers who also had the relevant HLA.

This CDR3 spans 15 amino acids. Trimming cost V 4 bases and J 4 bases, with 15 bases left between them. Germline V gene lookup returns CDR1 SGHAT and CDR2 FQNNGV. TCRdb passed the reads through MiXCR, listing each CDR3 protein once. In the table there are fewer than 300,000 distinct CDR3 sequences, more than 20% of which are singletons. This clonotype was recorded many times. Its target is unknown. The chain links TRBV11-2 to TRBJ2-3; D is unclear. Sequencing was done on a sample of PBMCs. This TCR derives from a human donor in good health (CMV status not recorded). Some clones in this sample may be carry-over from other donors' samples. The CDR3 here is CASSSIPGGADTQYF. The CDR3 region has the DNA TGTGCCAGCAGCTCGATCCCCGGTGGCGCAGATACGCAGTATTTT.